The 16 T cell receptor beta chains listed next were all sequenced from one sample in a study of Tregs in tolerant kidney transplant recipients. The protocol was immunoSEQ multiplex PCR, while the TCRdb copy is restricted to in-frame clones and leaves out a portion. The sample gives 240,000 or so clones, approximately 84% of which show up once; 0.55% to 0.65% is in the top ten. The sample consisted of CD4+ T cells from blood. These receptors came from a human donor in good health.

Comments on this clone: Other DNA variants within this sample encode the same CDR3. The chain carries TRBV7-9 and TRBJ1-1, with D unresolved. Germline CDR1 SEHNR, CDR2 FQNEAQ (reference sequence). Trimming pared 3 bases from V and 1 base from J, leaving 6 bases between. The CDR3 has 13 amino acids. As DNA, the CDR3 is TGTGCCAGCAGCTTGGGGTCGAACACTGAAGCTTTCTTT. It encodes CASSLGSNTEAFF.

The V call is TRBV19, the J call TRBJ1-5; D remains unclear. The V gene's germline CDR1 is LNHDA and CDR2 SQIVND (reference sequence). V was cut by 5 bases and J by 7 bases, with 18 bases left in between. The CDR3 totals 15 residues. This CDR3 reads CASSAEAQSGQPQHF. CDR3 DNA sequence: TGTGCCAGTAGTGCCGAGGCACAATCGGGACAGCCCCAGCATTTT.

The chain has TRBV19 and TRBJ2-7; D is ambiguous. This CDR3 spans 13 amino acids. CDR1 is LNHDA, CDR2 SQIVND, per germline (reference sequence). V lost 3 bases and J 0 bases, leaving 6 bases between the germline ends. The CDR3 spells CASSIQVSYEQYF. CDR3 DNA: TGTGCCAGTAGTATTCAGGTCTCCTACGAGCAGTACTTC.

Points on this clone: The same CDR3 can be traced to other DNA sequences in this sample. J is TRBJ2-2 and V is TRBV6-6; D is uncertain. Germline V lookup: CDR1 MNHNY, CDR2 SVGAGI (reference sequence). V gave up 2 bases and J gave up 0 bases, with 1 base separating them. The CDR3 totals 13 residues. CDR3 sequence reads: CASSYPNTGELFF. The CDR3 nucleotides read TGTGCCAGCAGTTACCCGAACACCGGGGAGCTGTTTTTT.

The V and J genes are TRBV2 and TRBJ1-5; 8 positions match TRBD1. The trim removed 5 bases at V and 5 bases at J, leaving 8 bases unmatched. Germline V gives CDR1 SNHLY, CDR2 FYNNEI. This CDR3 contains 15 residues. The CDR3 loop reads CASSFSRGLHQPQHF. Here the CDR3 DNA reads TGTGCCAGCAGTTTTTCCAGGGGGCTCCATCAGCCCCAGCATTTT.

On this clone itself: A read error may account for a junction end that differs from germline. The rearrangement links TRBV14 to TRBJ2-7, with TRBD1 matching 7 bases. Germline V gene lookup returns CDR1 SGHDN and CDR2 FVKESK. The CDR3 is 14 amino acids. CDR3 amino acids: CASSQDINRGTQYF. CDR3 nucleotides: TGTGCCAGCAGTCAAGATATCAACAGGGGTACGCAGTACTTC.

The chain combines TRBV13 with TRBJ2-3; 12 bases map to TRBD2. The CDR3 loop spans 18 amino acids. Germline V lookup: CDR1 PRHDT, CDR2 FYEKMQ (reference sequence). Unmatched junction bases numbered 10, after V lost 4 bases and J lost 2 bases. The CDR3 nucleotides are TGTGCCAGCAGCTCCTCTCGACTAGCGGGAGCAGCCACAGATACGCAGTATTTT. This translates into CASSSSRLAGAATDTQYF.

CDR3 bases: TGTGCCTGGAGTCCGGGACTAGCGGGGGCCTACGAGCAGTACTTC. Translation gives CAWSPGLAGAYEQYF. The J gene is TRBJ2-7, the V gene TRBV30, with 14 bases fitting TRBD2. Germline-derived CDR1 and CDR2 are GTSNPN and SVGIG (reference sequence). Trimming removed 2 bases from V and 2 bases from J; junction bases left unmatched: 2. The CDR3 sequence is 15 residues long.

The genes are TRBV7-2 and TRBJ2-1; maybe TRBD2 (5 bases). Germline V gives CDR1 SGHTA, CDR2 FQGNSA. The CDR3 contains 16 residues. Trimming shortened V by 2 bases and J by 3 bases, and 14 bases separated the two germline ends. CDR3 sequence: CASSLRRAPHYNEQFF. CDR3 DNA: TGTGCCAGCAGCTTACGGCGGGCCCCGCACTACAATGAGCAGTTCTTC.

The gene calls are TRBV27 and TRBJ1-5; TRBD1 matches at 7 bases. With 3 bases clipped from V and 3 bases from J, the junction kept 5 bases outside the gene matches. From germline, CDR1 is MNHEY and CDR2 SMNVEV (reference sequence). The CDR3 spans 15 residues. CDR3 protein: CASSFQGQNNQPQHF. The CDR3 coding sequence is TGTGCCAGCAGTTTCCAGGGACAGAACAATCAGCCCCAGCATTTT.

The chain has TRBV7-2 and TRBJ1-1; TRBD1 matches 9 bases. The ends lost 1 base at V and 1 base at J; junction bases unmatched: 4. Germline V gives CDR1 SGHTA, CDR2 FQGNSA. The CDR3 spans 16 residues. The CDR3 bases are TGTGCCAGCAGCTTAGGGTACAGGGGGCCGAACACTGAAGCTTTCTTT. This codes for CASSLGYRGPNTEAFF.

V gene TRBV7-3 combines with J gene TRBJ2-1; 7 bases agree with TRBD2. J lost 9 bases, V lost 4 bases, and 9 bases had no gene match. Germline V lookup: CDR1 SGHTA, CDR2 FQGTGA. CDR3 length: 14 amino acids. In DNA form, the CDR3 reads TGTGCCAGCAGCTCGGGACTACCCTTCGGTGAGCAGTTCTTC. Translation gives CASSSGLPFGEQFF.

The rearrangement joins TRBV5-6 to TRBJ1-4, with D unclear. CDR1 and CDR2 from the germline V gene are SGHDT and YYEEEE. Trimming shortened V by 1 base and J by 2 bases, and 9 bases separated the two germline ends. There are 15 residues in the CDR3. The CDR3, as DNA: TGTGCCAGCAGCTTGCAGCGGGTTACTAATGAAAAACTGTTTTTT. It encodes CASSLQRVTNEKLFF.

The chain recombines TRBV5-1 with TRBJ1-5; 8 nucleotides agree with TRBD1. Looked up from germline, CDR1 is SGHRS and CDR2 is YFSETQ. The CDR3 is 16 amino acids. V lost 4 bases, J lost 0 bases, and 6 bases stayed unmatched. This chain's CDR3 is CASSLGQDYSNQPQHF. CDR3 DNA sequence: TGCGCCAGCAGCCTGGGACAGGATTATAGCAATCAGCCCCAGCATTTT.

The rearrangement uses TRBV5-4 and TRBJ2-5, with D unresolved. CDR3 length equals 13 residues. Per germline, CDR1 SGHNT and CDR2 YYREEE (reference sequence). The V and J ends lost 4 bases and 3 bases respectively, with 10 bases between them. The CDR3 loop is CASSQDQEETQYF. As DNA, the CDR3 is TGTGCCAGCAGCCAGGATCAGGAAGAGACCCAGTACTTC.

J is TRBJ2-1 and V is TRBV7-9, with D perhaps matching TRBD2 (5 bases). CDR3 length: 14 residues. Trimming cost V 5 bases and J 6 bases, with 14 bases left between them. Germline-derived CDR1 and CDR2 are SEHNR and FQNEAQ (reference sequence). The CDR3 region is CASSTAGRFNEQFF. DNA for the CDR3: TGTGCCAGCAGCACGGCGGGCAGATTCAATGAGCAGTTCTTC.